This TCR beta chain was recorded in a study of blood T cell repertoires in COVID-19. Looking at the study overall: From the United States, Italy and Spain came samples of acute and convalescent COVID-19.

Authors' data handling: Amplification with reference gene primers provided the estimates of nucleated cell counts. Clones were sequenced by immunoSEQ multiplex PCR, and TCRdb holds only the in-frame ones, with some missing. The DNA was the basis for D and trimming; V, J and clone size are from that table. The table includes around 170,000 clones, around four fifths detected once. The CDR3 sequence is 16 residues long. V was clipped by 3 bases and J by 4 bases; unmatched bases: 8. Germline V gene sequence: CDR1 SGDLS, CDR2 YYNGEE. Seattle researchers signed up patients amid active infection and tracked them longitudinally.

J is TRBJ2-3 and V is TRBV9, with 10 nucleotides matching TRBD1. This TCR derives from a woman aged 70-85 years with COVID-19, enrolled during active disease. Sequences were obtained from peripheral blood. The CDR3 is CASSGQTGGGADTQYF. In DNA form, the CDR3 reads TGTGCCAGCAGCGGACAGACAGGGGGCGGCGCAGATACGCAGTATTTT.